One sample yielded the 2 T cell receptor beta chains listed below, sequenced in a study of blood T cell repertoires in COVID-19. Clones were read by immunoSEQ multiplex PCR, and TCRdb kept only the in-frame ones, dropping some. The sample lists roughly 30,000 clones, roughly nine tenths occurring once. Input material: peripheral blood. Receptors were obtained from a human donor in a cohort sampled during active COVID-19.

V gene TRBV30 combines with J gene TRBJ2-2; weak D call: TRBD2 (7 bases). In germline, CDR1 is GTSNPN, CDR2 SVGIG (reference sequence). This CDR3 contains 17 residues. V lost 6 bases and J 3 bases, leaving 23 bases between the germline ends. DNA for the CDR3: TGTGCCTGCCAAGCGTCTTTGGCGGGGGCCCACACCGGGGAGCTGTTTTTT. Translation: CACQASLAGAHTGELFF.

The chain joins TRBV6-1 to TRBJ2-5; weak D call: TRBD2 (6 bases). Between the trimmed V and J ends, which lost 3 bases and 4 bases, there was a span of 12 bases. Germline-derived CDR1 and CDR2 are MNHNS and SASEGT. The CDR3 covers 14 residues. CDR3 coding DNA: TGTGCCAGCAGTGAGGGGCAGCGGGCAGAGACCCAGTACTTC. The encoded protein is CASSEGQRAETQYF.